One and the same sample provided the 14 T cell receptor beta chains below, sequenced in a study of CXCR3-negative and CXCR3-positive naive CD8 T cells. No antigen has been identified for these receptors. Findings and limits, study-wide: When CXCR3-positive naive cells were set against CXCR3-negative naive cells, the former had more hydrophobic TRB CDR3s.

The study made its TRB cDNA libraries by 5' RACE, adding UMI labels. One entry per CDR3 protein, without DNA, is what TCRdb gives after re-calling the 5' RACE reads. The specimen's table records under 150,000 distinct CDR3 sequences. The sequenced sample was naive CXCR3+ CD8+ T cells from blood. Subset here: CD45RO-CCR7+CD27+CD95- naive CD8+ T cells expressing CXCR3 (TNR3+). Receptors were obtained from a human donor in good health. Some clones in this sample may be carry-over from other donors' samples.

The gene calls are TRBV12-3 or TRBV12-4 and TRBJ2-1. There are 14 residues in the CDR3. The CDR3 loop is CASSFVVSYNEQFF.

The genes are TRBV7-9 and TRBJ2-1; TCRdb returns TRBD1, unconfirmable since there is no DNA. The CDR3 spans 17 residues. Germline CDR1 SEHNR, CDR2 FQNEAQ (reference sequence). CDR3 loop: CASSSPPRTGPDNEQFF.

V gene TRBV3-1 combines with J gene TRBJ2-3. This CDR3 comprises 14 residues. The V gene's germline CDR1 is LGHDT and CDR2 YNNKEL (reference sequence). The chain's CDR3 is CASSPWLGGDTQYF.

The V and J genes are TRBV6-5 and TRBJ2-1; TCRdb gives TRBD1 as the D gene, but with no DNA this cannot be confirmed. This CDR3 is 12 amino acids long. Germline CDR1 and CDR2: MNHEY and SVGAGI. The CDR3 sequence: CASSYRDPREFF.

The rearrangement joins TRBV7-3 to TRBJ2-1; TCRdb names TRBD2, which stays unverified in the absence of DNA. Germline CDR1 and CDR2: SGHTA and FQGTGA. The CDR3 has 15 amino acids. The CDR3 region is CASRPSGGPLDEQFF.

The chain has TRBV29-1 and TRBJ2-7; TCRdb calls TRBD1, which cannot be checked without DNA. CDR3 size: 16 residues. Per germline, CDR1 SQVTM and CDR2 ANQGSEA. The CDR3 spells CSVEGGVGGTSYEQYF.

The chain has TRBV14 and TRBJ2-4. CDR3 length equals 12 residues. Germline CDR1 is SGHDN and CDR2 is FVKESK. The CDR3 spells CASSQDESIQYF. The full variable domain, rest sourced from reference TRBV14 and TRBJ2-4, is EAGVTQFPSHSVIEKGQTVTLRCDPISGHDNLYWYRRVMGKEIKFLLHFVKESKQDESGMPNNRFLAERTGGTYSTLKVQPAELEDSGVYFCASSQDESIQYFGAGTRLSVL.

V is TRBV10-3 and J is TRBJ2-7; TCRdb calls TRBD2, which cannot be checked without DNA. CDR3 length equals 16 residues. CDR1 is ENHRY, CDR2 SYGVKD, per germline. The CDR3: CAISESPSGRFREQYF.

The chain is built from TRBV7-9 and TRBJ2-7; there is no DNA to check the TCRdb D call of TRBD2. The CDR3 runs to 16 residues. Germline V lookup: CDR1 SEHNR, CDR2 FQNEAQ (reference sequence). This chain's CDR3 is CASSLVTPEPFYEQYF.

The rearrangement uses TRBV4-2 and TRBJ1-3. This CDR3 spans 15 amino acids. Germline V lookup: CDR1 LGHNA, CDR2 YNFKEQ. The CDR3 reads CASSQGRLSGNTIYF.

The chain's CDR3 is CASSQGRQGSYEQYF. V gene TRBV4-3 combines with J gene TRBJ2-7; TCRdb gives TRBD1 as the D gene, but with no DNA this cannot be confirmed. Germline V gene data show CDR1 as LGHNA and CDR2 as YSLEER. The length of the CDR3 is 15 residues.

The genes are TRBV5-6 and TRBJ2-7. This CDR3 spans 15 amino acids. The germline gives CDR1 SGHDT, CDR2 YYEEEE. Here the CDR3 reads CASSLGAGRSYEQYF.

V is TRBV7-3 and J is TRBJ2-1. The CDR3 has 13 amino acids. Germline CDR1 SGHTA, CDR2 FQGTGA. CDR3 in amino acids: CASSLHLGYEQFF.

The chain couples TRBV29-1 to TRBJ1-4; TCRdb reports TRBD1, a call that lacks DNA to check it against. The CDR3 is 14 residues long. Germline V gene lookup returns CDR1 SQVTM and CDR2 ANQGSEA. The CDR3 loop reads CSVESGAGTLREFF.